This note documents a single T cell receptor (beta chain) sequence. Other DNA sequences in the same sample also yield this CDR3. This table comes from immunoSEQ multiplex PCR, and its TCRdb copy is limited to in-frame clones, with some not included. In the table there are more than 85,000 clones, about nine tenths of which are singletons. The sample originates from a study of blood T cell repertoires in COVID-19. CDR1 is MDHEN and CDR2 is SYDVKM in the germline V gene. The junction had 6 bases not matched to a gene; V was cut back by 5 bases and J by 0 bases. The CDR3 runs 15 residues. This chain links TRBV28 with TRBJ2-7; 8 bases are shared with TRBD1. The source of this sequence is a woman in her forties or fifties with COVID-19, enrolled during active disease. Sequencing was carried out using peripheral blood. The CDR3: CASSGGQASSYEQYF. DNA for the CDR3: TGTGCCAGCAGTGGGGGACAGGCAAGCTCCTACGAGCAGTACTTC. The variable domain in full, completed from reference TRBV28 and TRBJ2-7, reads DVKVTQSSRYLVKRTGEKVFLECVQDMDHENMFWYRQDPGLGLRLIYFSYDVKMKEKGDIPEGYSVSREKKERFSLILESASTNQTSMYLCASSGGQASSYEQYFGPGTRLTVT.